The sequence of this T cell receptor (beta chain) was determined in a study of identical twins. Overall study findings and caveats: Interpretation of the results relied on cross-sectional statistical analysis and not on following the same donors. There were fewer insertions in abundant cord blood beta clonotypes, but memory repertoires showed no such pattern.

TCRdb called the 5' RACE reads again in MiXCR, with one record for every CDR3 protein. The sample shows fewer than 350,000 distinct CDR3 sequences, about 8.9% of them seen only once. The CDR3 is 12 residues long. The V gene's germline CDR1 is DFQATT and CDR2 SNEGSKA (reference sequence). J lost 7 bases, V lost 5 bases, and 7 bases had no gene match. This clonotype has more than one count but fewer than ten. What it binds is not known. These data were also reused for a study on yellow fever vaccine responses in identical twins.

This chain connects TRBV20-1 to TRBJ2-5, with 7 nucleotides matching TRBD2. The source is a woman between 18 and 30 years old in good health. What was sequenced was memory (CD45RO+) T cells sorted from blood. The CDR3 protein is CSAPRGDWTQYF. CDR3 in DNA: TGCAGTGCTCCCCGGGGGGATTGGACCCAGTACTTC.